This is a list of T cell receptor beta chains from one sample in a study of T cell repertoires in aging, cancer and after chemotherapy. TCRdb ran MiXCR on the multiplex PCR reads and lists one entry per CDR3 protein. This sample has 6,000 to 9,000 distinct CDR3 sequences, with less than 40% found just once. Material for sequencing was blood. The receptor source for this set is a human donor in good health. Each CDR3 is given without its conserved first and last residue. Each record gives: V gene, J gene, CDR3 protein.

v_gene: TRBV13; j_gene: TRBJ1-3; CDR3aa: ASSGDRGRSGNTIY
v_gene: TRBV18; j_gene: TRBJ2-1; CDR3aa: ASSPAALNEQF
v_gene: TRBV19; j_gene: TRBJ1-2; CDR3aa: ASSRSRGPYGYT
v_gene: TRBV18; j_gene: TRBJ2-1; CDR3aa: ASSRDLAGEQF
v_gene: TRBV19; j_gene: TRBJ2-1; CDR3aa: ASSGQNEQF
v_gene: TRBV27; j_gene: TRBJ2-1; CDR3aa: ASSFSGTSLDEQF
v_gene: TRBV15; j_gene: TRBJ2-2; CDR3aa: ATFMGGGFTGELF
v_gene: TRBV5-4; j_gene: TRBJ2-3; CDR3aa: ASRPRAGVVTDTQY
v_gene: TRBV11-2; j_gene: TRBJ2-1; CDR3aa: ASSSRTGDTYNEQF
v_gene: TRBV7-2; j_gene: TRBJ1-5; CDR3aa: ASSLEGQGAIQPQH
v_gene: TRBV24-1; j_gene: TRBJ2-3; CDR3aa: ATSDSHSGGDRNTQY
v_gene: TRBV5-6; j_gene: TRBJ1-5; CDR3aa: ASSLGGGRLGNQPQH
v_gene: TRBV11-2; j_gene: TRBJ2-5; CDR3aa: ASSTGPLGETQY
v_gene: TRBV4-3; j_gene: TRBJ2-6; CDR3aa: ASSQDVQAGANVLT
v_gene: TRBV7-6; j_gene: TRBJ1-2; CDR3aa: ASSLLHRVGERGYT
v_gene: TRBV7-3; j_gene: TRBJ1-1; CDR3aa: ASSLDRETEAF